This T cell receptor beta chain was observed in a study of spatial heterogeneity in lung cancer. This clonotype was seen a handful of times. The CDR3 contains 13 residues. Germline loops: CDR1 DFQATT, CDR2 SNEGSKA (reference sequence). Trimming took 6 bases from V and 1 from J; bases not matched to a gene: 5. Regarding time point: blood at routine non-recurrence follow-up after resection. TCRdb independently ran MiXCR on the 5' RACE reads; one entry per CDR3 protein. The data contain around 100,000 distinct CDR3 sequences, about a tenth of them seen just once; the ten biggest clones take up approximately 25%.

V usage is TRBV20-1 and J usage is TRBJ1-1; TRBD1 matches 7 bases. The sequence was obtained from a female donor with early-stage non-small cell lung cancer. The sequencing here drew on PBMCs, taken at follow-up. CDR3 in amino acids: CSARQGKNTEAFF. The CDR3 DNA is TGCAGTGCCCGACAGGGCAAGAACACTGAAGCTTTCTTT.